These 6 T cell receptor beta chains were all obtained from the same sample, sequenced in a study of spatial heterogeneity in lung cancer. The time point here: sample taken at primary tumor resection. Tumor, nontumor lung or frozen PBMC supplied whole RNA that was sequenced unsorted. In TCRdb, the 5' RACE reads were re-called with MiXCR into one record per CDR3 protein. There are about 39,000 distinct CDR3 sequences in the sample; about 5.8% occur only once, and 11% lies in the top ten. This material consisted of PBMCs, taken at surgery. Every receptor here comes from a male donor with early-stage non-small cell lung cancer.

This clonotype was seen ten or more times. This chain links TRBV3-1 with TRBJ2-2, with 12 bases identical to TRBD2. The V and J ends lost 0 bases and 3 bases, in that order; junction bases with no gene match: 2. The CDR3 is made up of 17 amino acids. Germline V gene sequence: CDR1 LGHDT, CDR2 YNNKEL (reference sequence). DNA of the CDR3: TGTGCCAGCAGCCAAGATGGACTAGCGGGGTACACCGGGGAGCTGTTTTTT. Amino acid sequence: CASSQDGLAGYTGELFF.

CDR3 amino acids: CASSSAGGPIYNEQFF. For the CDR3, the DNA is TGTGCCAGCAGCTCCGCCGGCGGGCCGATCTACAATGAGCAGTTCTTC. V and J are TRBV7-9 and TRBJ2-1, with a possible D match to TRBD2 (5 bases). Germline V gene lookup returns CDR1 SEHNR and CDR2 FQNEAQ (reference sequence). The V and J ends lost 4 bases and 3 bases respectively, with 16 bases between them. This CDR3 region has 16 residues.

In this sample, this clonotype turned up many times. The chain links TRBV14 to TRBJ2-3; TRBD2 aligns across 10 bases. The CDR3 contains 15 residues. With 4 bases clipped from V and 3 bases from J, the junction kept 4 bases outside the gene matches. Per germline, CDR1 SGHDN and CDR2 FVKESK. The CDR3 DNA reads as TGTGCCAGCAGCCGTCTAGCGGGGGCTACAGATACGCAGTATTTT. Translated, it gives CASSRLAGATDTQYF.

This CDR3 is CASRSRTTLNSNQPQHF. The DNA for the CDR3 is TGTGCCAGCAGGTCAAGGACAACCCTTAATAGCAATCAGCCCCAGCATTTT. The rearrangement joins TRBV6-5 to TRBJ1-5, with D possibly TRBD1 on 5 matching bases. The V end lost 6 bases, the J end lost 0 bases, and 18 bases lay between the germline ends. CDR3 length: 17 residues. Germline V lookup: CDR1 MNHEY, CDR2 SVGAGI.

CDR3 region: CASSLGSTSGGYEQYF. The CDR3 nucleotides read TGTGCCAGCAGCTTAGGCAGTACTAGCGGGGGGTACGAGCAGTACTTC. The V gene is TRBV7-8, the J gene TRBJ2-7, with 12 bases fitting TRBD2. J was trimmed by 4 bases and V by 1 base; bases with no gene match: 5. Germline CDR1 reads SGHVS; CDR2 reads FQNEAQ. CDR3 length: 16 amino acids.

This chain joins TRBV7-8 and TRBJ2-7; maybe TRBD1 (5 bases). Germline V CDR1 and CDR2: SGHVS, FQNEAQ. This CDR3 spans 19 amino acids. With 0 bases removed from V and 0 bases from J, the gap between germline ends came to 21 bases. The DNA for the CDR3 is TGTGCCAGCAGCTTAGCCTCCGCCCCCACACAGGTCAGCTCCTACGAGCAGTACTTC. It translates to CASSLASAPTQVSSYEQYF.